This T cell receptor beta chain was recorded in a study of blood T cell repertoires in COVID-19. Study details: There were acute and convalescent COVID-19 samples, and they came from the United States, Italy and Spain. Nucleic acid was either cDNA or gDNA, and it came from T cells, B-cell-depleted T cells, or PBMCs.

Germline V gives CDR1 LGHDT, CDR2 YNNKEL (reference sequence). The junction had 13 bases not matched to a gene; V was cut back by 4 bases and J by 7 bases. The CDR3 totals 17 residues. The authors' processing: Nucleated cell counts were estimated from reference gene primer amplification. Data came from immunoSEQ multiplex PCR; TCRdb stores just in-frame clones and leaves some out. The DNA gave D and trimming, while V, J and clone size come from that table. Found here are 97,000 or so clones, approximately 82% of them singletons; the top ten hold 4.1%. The sequence came from a man aged 55 to 70 with acute or convalescent COVID-19. Sequencing was carried out using peripheral blood. V is TRBV3-1 (or the pseudogene TRBV3-2) and J is TRBJ2-2, with TRBD1 matching over 9 bases. The CDR3 sequence: CASSPVPGQGRGGELFF. CDR3 in DNA: TGTGCCAGCAGCCCCGTCCCGGGACAGGGACGGGGCGGGGAGCTGTTTTTT.